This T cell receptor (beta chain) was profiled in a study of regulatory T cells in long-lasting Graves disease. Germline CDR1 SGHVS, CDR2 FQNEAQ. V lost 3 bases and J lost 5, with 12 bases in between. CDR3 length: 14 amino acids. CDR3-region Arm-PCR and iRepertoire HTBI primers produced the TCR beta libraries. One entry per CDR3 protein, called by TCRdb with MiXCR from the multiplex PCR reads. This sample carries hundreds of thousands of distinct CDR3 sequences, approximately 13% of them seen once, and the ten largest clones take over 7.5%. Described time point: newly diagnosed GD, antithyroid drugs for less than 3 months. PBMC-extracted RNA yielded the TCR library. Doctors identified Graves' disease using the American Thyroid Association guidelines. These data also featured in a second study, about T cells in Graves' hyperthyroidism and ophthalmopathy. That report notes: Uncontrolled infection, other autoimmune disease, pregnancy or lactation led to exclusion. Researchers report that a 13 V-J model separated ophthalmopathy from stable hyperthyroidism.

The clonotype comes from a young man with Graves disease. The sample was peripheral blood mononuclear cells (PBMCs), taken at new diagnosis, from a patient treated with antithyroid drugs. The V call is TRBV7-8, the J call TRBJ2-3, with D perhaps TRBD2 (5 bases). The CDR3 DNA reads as TGTGCCAGCAGCTTGAAGGGAGAGGGAGATACGCAGTATTTT. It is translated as CASSLKGEGDTQYF.